This TCR beta chain stems from a study of blood T cell repertoires in COVID-19. Method: immunoSEQ multiplex PCR; TCRdb's copy keeps in-frame clones and lacks some. Of under 200,000 clones detected, 80% to 90% appear once; the ten largest clones hold under 13%. Recruited during active infection, patients (from Seattle) were subsequently followed longitudinally. V lost 4 bases, J lost 4 bases, and 9 bases stayed unmatched. The germline V gene has CDR1 SGHVS and CDR2 FQNEAQ. The CDR3 loop spans 15 amino acids. The chain has TRBV7-8 and TRBJ2-7; 8 positions agree with TRBD1. This clonotype originated in a woman aged 70 to 79 with COVID-19, enrolled during active disease. Input material: peripheral blood. The CDR3 is CASSSLTGGSYEQYF. DNA of the CDR3: TGTGCCAGCAGCTCCCTCACAGGGGGAAGTTACGAGCAGTACTTC.